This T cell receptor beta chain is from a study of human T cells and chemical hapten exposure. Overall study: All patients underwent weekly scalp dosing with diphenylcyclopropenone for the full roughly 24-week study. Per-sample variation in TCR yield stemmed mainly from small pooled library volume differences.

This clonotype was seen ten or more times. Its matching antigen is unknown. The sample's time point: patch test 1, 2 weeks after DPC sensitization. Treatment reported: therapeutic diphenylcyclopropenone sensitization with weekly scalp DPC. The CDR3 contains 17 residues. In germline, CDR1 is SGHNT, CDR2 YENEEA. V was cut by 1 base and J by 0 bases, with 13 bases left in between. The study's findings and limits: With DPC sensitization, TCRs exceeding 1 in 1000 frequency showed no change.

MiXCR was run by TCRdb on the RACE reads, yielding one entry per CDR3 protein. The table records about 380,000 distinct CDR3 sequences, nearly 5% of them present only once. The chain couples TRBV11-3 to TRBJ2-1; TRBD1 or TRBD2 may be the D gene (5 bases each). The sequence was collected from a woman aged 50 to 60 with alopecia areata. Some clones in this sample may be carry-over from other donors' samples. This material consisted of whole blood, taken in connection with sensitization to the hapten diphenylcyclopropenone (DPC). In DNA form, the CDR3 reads TGTGCCAGCAGCTTAGGACACGGGGCGAGCTCCTACAATGAGCAGTTCTTC. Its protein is CASSLGHGASSYNEQFF. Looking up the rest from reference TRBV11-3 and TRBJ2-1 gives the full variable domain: EAGVVQSPRYKIIEKKQPVAFWCNPISGHNTLYWYLQNLGQGPELLIRYENEEAVDDSQLPKDRFSAERLKGVDSTLKIQPAELGDSAVYLCASSLGHGASSYNEQFFGPGTRLTVL.